A single sample gave rise to the 12 T cell receptor beta chains below, sequenced in a study of blood T cell repertoires in COVID-19. The protocol was immunoSEQ multiplex PCR, while the TCRdb copy is restricted to in-frame clones and leaves out a portion. Of 200,000 to 300,000 clones in the sample, 75% to 90% were seen once. The source material was PBMCs or T cells enriched from blood (not recorded which). These receptors came from a woman in her thirties who had recovered from COVID-19.

This clone was seen a single time. This chain connects TRBV3-1 (or the pseudogene TRBV3-2) to TRBJ2-7; 7 bases are a match to TRBD2. The germline V gene has CDR1 LGHDT and CDR2 YNNKEL (reference sequence). V lost 3 bases, J lost 6 bases, and 8 bases stayed unmatched. The CDR3 has 14 residues. The CDR3 bases are TGTGCCAGCAGCCAGCGGGACTATAGCTCCGAGCAGTACTTC. It translates to CASSQRDYSSEQYF.

The chain uses TRBV5-1 and TRBJ2-6, with D possibly TRBD2 on 5 matching bases. V was pared by 4 bases and J by 3 bases, with 14 bases between. This CDR3 region has 16 residues. Per the germline V gene, CDR1 is SGHRS and CDR2 is YFSETQ. CDR3 DNA sequence: TGCGCCAGCAGCCGCTCTGGGAGTGGTGGGGCCAACGTCCTGACTTTC. Amino acid sequence: CASSRSGSGGANVLTF.

The chain employs TRBV6-1 and TRBJ2-7; 13 bases are a match to TRBD2. The CDR3 is 19 residues long. CDR1 and CDR2 (germline): MNHNS, SASEGT. V was pared by 4 bases and J by 12 bases, with 24 bases of the junction left unmatched. DNA for the CDR3: TGTGCCAGCAGTGCGCCGCCCACATGGGACCACGGACTAGCGGGAGTGGCGTACTTC. This gives the protein CASSAPPTWDHGLAGVAYF.

The chain recombines TRBV30 with TRBJ1-4, with 8 bases that match TRBD1. CDR3 length: 14 residues. The V segment lost 4 bases and the J segment 4 bases; nucleotides outside the gene matches: 5. Germline lookup yields CDR1 GTSNPN and CDR2 SVGIG (reference sequence). The CDR3 DNA follows: TGTGCCTGGACTGGGACAGGCAATAATGAAAAACTGTTTTTT. It specifies CAWTGTGNNEKLFF.

V gene TRBV7-2 combines with J gene TRBJ1-2, with 8 bases lining up with TRBD1. J gave up 4 bases and V 3 bases, and 7 bases lay outside the gene matches. This CDR3 has 15 residues. CDR1 is SGHTA and CDR2 is FQGNSA in the germline V gene. The CDR3 nucleotides are TGTGCCAGCAGCTTTTCAGGGGGCGGTGTCTATGGCTACACCTTC. Translating it yields CASSFSGGGVYGYTF.

The V and J genes are TRBV28 and TRBJ2-7; TRBD1 agrees at 7 bases. Losses at the gene ends were 5 bases for V and 0 bases for J; bases not matched to a gene: 7. Per germline, CDR1 MDHEN and CDR2 SYDVKM. The CDR3 is made up of 15 amino acids. This CDR3 reads CASSPDRESSYEQYF. The CDR3, as DNA: TGTGCCAGCAGTCCAGACAGGGAGAGCTCCTACGAGCAGTACTTC.

The chain couples TRBV18 to TRBJ2-2; perhaps TRBD1 as D (5 bases). Germline CDR1 KGHSH, CDR2 LQKENI. The V end was cut by 2 bases, the J end by 6 bases, with 13 bases between. This CDR3 has 15 amino acids. The CDR3 protein is CASSPLVKGAGELFF. CDR3 in DNA: TGTGCCAGCTCACCATTAGTGAAAGGGGCCGGGGAGCTGTTTTTT.

This clone has a single count. V gene TRBV7-2 combines with J gene TRBJ1-2; possible D gene TRBD1, 5 bases. Germline CDR1 SGHTA, CDR2 FQGNSA. Trimming pared 3 bases from V and 8 bases from J, leaving 19 bases between. The CDR3 consists of 15 residues. This chain's CDR3 is CASSLFQTDLRGYTF. The CDR3 nucleotides are TGTGCCAGCAGCTTGTTCCAGACAGATTTGCGAGGCTACACCTTC.

The chain has TRBV7-2 and TRBJ1-6; D possibly corresponds to TRBD1 (6 bases). This CDR3 has 13 residues. The germline CDR1 and CDR2 sequences are SGHTA and FQGNSA. The V gene lost 2 bases and the J gene lost 10 bases, with 9 bases spanning the gap. The CDR3: CASSLHRDSPLHF. Here the CDR3 DNA reads TGTGCCAGCAGCTTACACAGGGACTCACCCCTCCACTTT.

The V gene is TRBV28, the J gene TRBJ1-1; D not resolved. Looked up from germline, CDR1 is MDHEN and CDR2 is SYDVKM. This CDR3 comprises 12 residues. In nucleotides, the CDR3 is TGTACCACCCACTACCTGAACACTGAAGCTTTCTTT. Translated, it gives CTTHYLNTEAFF.

The V and J genes are TRBV3-1 (or the pseudogene TRBV3-2) and TRBJ1-2; TRBD1 is a possible D gene (5 bases). Per germline, CDR1 LGHDT and CDR2 YNNKEL (reference sequence). This CDR3 is built from 15 residues. V shed 1 base and J shed 2 bases, with 11 bases lying between them. The CDR3: CASSQVGQGNYGYTF. The CDR3 nucleotides are TGTGCCAGCAGCCAAGTGGGTCAGGGAAACTATGGCTACACCTTC.

The rearrangement uses TRBV7-9 and TRBJ2-7; possible D gene TRBD2, 6 bases. The germline CDR1 and CDR2 sequences are SEHNR and FQNEAQ (reference sequence). The CDR3 extends over 14 amino acids. V lost 5 bases, J lost 2 bases, and 13 bases lay in between. The chain's CDR3 is CASSAQTGAYEQYF. The CDR3 nucleotides read TGTGCCAGCAGCGCCCAGACGGGGGCCTACGAGCAGTACTTC.